These 32 T cell receptor beta chains were sequenced from one sample in a study of blood T cell repertoires in COVID-19. Profiling relied on immunoSEQ multiplex PCR, and the TCRdb table lists in-frame clones only, not all of them. This sample carries roughly 380,000 clones, about 90% of them seen once, and the ten largest clones take 1% to 1.5%. Sequencing was carried out using PBMCs or T cells enriched from blood (not recorded which). These receptors were obtained from a man aged 30 to 45 who had recovered from COVID-19.

The gene calls are TRBV7-6 and TRBJ1-1; a possible D gene is TRBD1 (5 bases). Between the trimmed V and J ends, which lost 5 bases and 0 bases, there was a span of 16 bases. The CDR3 is 16 amino acids. The germline V gene has CDR1 SGHVS and CDR2 FNYEAQ. The CDR3 DNA follows: TGTGCCAGCAGCCCAGGGTTTTCCATAATGAACACTGAAGCTTTCTTT. It specifies CASSPGFSIMNTEAFF.

The rearrangement uses TRBV30 and TRBJ2-7, with a possible D match to TRBD1 (5 bases). The CDR3 sequence is 13 residues long. Germline V lookup: CDR1 GTSNPN, CDR2 SVGIG (reference sequence). V lost 3 bases to trimming and J lost 3 bases, with 12 bases between them. The CDR3: CAWSRTSRYEQYF. Written as DNA, the CDR3 is TGTGCCTGGAGCCGGACATCCCGCTACGAGCAGTACTTC.

This clone was seen repeatedly, ten times or more. This chain connects TRBV21-1 to TRBJ2-3; the DNA was not compared with TRBD2, the D call given in the table. TRBV21-1 is shown as a pseudogene. CDR3 length: 16 residues. This CDR3 reads CASSNRRGNLSDTQYF. Here the CDR3 DNA reads TGTGCCAGCAGCAATAGGAGGGGAAATTTATCAGATACGCAGTATTTT.

The chain joins TRBV6-1 to TRBJ1-1; unclear D gene. The CDR3 extends over 13 amino acids. Germline CDR1 is MNHNS and CDR2 is SASEGT. V lost 2 bases to trimming and J lost 10 bases, with 14 bases between them. CDR3 bases: TGTGCCAGCAGTGAAACGGCGTTTTGGAGAGCTTTCTTT. The encoded protein is CASSETAFWRAFF.

The chain is built from TRBV10-3 and TRBJ1-1; possible D gene TRBD1, 6 bases. This CDR3 has 15 residues. The ends were cut back, 3 bases at V and 1 base at J, with 12 bases in the middle. The V gene's germline CDR1 is ENHRY and CDR2 SYGVKD. CDR3 protein: CAISEQGFGNTEAFF. In nucleotides, the CDR3 is TGTGCCATCAGTGAACAGGGTTTTGGGAACACTGAAGCTTTCTTT.

The rearrangement links TRBV13 to TRBJ2-3; 8 bases are a match to TRBD1. Trimming removed 2 bases from V and 7 bases from J; junction bases left unmatched: 17. This CDR3 region has 18 residues. Germline V gene data show CDR1 as PRHDT and CDR2 as FYEKMQ (reference sequence). The CDR3 DNA is TGTGCCAGCAGCTTAATCGCTTCACGTTCAGGGGGCGCGAATACGCAGTATTTT. It yields the protein CASSLIASRSGGANTQYF.

J is TRBJ2-1 and V is TRBV4-1; TRBD2 matches 9 bases. The CDR3 length is 18 residues. Trimming took 3 bases from V and 5 from J; bases not matched to a gene: 14. Germline CDR1 MGHRA, CDR2 YSYEKL. The CDR3 DNA is TGCGCCAGCAGCCATGAGAGGGTCGCGGGGGGGCCTGACAATGAGCAGTTCTTC. This sequence encodes CASSHERVAGGPDNEQFF.

The V and J genes are TRBV7-9 and TRBJ2-3; 15 bases fit TRBD2. Trimming removed 4 bases from V and 4 bases from J; junction bases left unmatched: 0. CDR1 and CDR2 from the germline V gene are SEHNR and FQNEAQ (reference sequence). CDR3 length equals 15 residues. The CDR3 sequence is CASSWTSGGADTQYF. The CDR3 DNA is TGTGCCAGCAGCTGGACTAGCGGGGGGGCAGATACGCAGTATTTT.

The chain recombines TRBV9 with TRBJ1-5; D is undetermined. Looked up from germline, CDR1 is SGDLS and CDR2 is YYNGEE. The CDR3 totals 15 residues. The V gene lost 4 bases and the J gene lost 5 bases, with 16 bases spanning the gap. Here the CDR3 reads CASSPEGFGDQPQHF. For the CDR3, the DNA is TGTGCCAGCAGCCCGGAAGGATTCGGGGATCAGCCCCAGCATTTT.

The rearrangement joins TRBV7-9 to TRBJ1-1; D possibly corresponds to TRBD1 (5 bases). Germline assignment: CDR1 SEHNR and CDR2 FQNEAQ (reference sequence). This CDR3 region has 13 residues. Trimming removed 1 base from V and 12 bases from J, with 15 bases in between. The CDR3 DNA follows: TGTGCCAGCAGCTTAGATCCTCAGCAGGGCCCTTTCTTT. Protein product: CASSLDPQQGPFF.

This chain joins TRBV6-6 and TRBJ1-5; D not resolved. This CDR3 contains 14 residues. CDR1 and CDR2 (germline): MNHNY, SVGAGI (reference sequence). Trimming took 10 bases from V and 2 from J, leaving 15 bases between them. CDR3 in amino acids: CATGLGDGNQPQHF. Written as DNA, the CDR3 is TGTGCCACCGGATTGGGCGACGGCAATCAGCCCCAGCATTTT.

The chain uses TRBV30 and TRBJ1-6, with D tentatively TRBD1 (6 bases). CDR3 size: 15 residues. CDR1 and CDR2 (germline): GTSNPN, SVGIG (reference sequence). V lost 2 bases and J 6 bases, leaving 14 bases between the germline ends. The CDR3 loop reads CAWSYRGASNSPLHF. For the CDR3, the DNA is TGTGCCTGGAGTTACCGGGGGGCTAGTAATTCACCCCTCCACTTT.

V is TRBV9 and J is TRBJ1-3; 7 bases line up with TRBD1. V was pared by 0 bases and J by 0 bases, with 6 bases of the junction left unmatched. The CDR3 is 17 residues long. The germline gives CDR1 SGDLS, CDR2 YYNGEE. This CDR3 reads CASSVEGQPYSGNTIYF. The DNA for the CDR3 is TGTGCCAGCAGCGTAGAGGGACAGCCGTACTCTGGAAACACCATATATTTT.

The chain carries TRBV6-5 and TRBJ2-7, with 9 bases that match TRBD1. V was pared by 7 bases and J by 2 bases, with 3 bases of the junction left unmatched. The germline CDR1 and CDR2 sequences are MNHEY and SVGAGI. This CDR3 is built from 13 residues. This CDR3 reads CASKQGAAYEQYF. CDR3 DNA: TGTGCCAGCAAACAGGGGGCGGCCTACGAGCAGTACTTC.

The chain carries TRBV11-2 and TRBJ1-1, with a tentative D call TRBD1 (6 bases). Germline-derived CDR1 and CDR2 are SGHAT and FQNNGV. Deletions cut 5 bases from V and 6 bases from J, with 22 bases between. This CDR3 comprises 16 residues. The CDR3 here is CASSLARTVGLAEAFF. CDR3 DNA: TGTGCCAGCAGCCTAGCACGGACAGTGGGGTTGGCTGAAGCTTTCTTT.

J is TRBJ2-7 and V is TRBV19; 10 bases agree with TRBD1. The J segment lost 3 bases and the V segment lost 5 bases, leaving 13 bases of the junction unmatched. CDR3 size: 17 residues. From germline, CDR1 is LNHDA and CDR2 SQIVND (reference sequence). The CDR3 DNA sequence: TGTGCCAGTAGTCCAAGGGGGGGACAGGGGAATTACTACGAGCAGTACTTC. It yields the protein CASSPRGGQGNYYEQYF.

In this sample, this clone turned up a few times. V is TRBV2 and J is TRBJ1-5, with D perhaps matching TRBD1 (6 bases). Deletions cut 9 bases from V and 2 bases from J, with 17 bases between. Germline CDR1 SNHLY, CDR2 FYNNEI. This CDR3 has 15 amino acids. For the CDR3, the DNA is TGTGCCAGTCGATCCAGGGGCTTGGGCAATCAGCCCCAGCATTTT. Translation gives CASRSRGLGNQPQHF.

V is TRBV28 and J is TRBJ1-1; D unresolved. This CDR3 has 13 residues. Per the germline V gene, CDR1 is MDHEN and CDR2 is SYDVKM. Trimming left V 7 bases short and J 1 base short, with 10 bases between. The CDR3 DNA reads TGTGCCAGCATCCCGGGTACGAACACTGAAGCTTTCTTT. The encoded protein is CASIPGTNTEAFF.

The chain employs TRBV2 and TRBJ1-3, with TRBD1 as a possible D gene (5 bases). V lost 5 bases, J lost 0 bases, and 8 bases lay in between. The CDR3 is made up of 14 amino acids. The germline CDR1 and CDR2 sequences are SNHLY and FYNNEI. CDR3 sequence: CASSRDSSGNTIYF. The CDR3 coding sequence is TGTGCCAGCAGTAGGGACTCCTCTGGAAACACCATATATTTT.

The J gene is TRBJ1-1, the V gene TRBV19; the D gene is possibly TRBD1 (6 bases). The germline V gene encodes CDR1 LNHDA and CDR2 SQIVND (reference sequence). Trimming took off 5 bases at V and 6 bases at J, with 16 bases between the two ends. This CDR3 region has 14 residues. The CDR3: CASSSPRQAPEAFF. The CDR3 DNA sequence: TGTGCCAGTAGTTCCCCCCGACAGGCCCCTGAAGCTTTCTTT.

The V gene is TRBV7-6, the J gene TRBJ2-7; 11 bases fit TRBD2. Unmatched junction bases numbered 11, after V lost 4 bases and J lost 6 bases. Germline CDR1 reads SGHVS; CDR2 reads FNYEAQ. This CDR3 has 16 residues. The CDR3 sequence is CASSSLAGGGPREQYF. The CDR3 DNA reads as TGTGCCAGCAGCTCCTTAGCGGGGGGGGGACCTCGCGAGCAGTACTTC.

The V gene is TRBV7-8, the J gene TRBJ1-4; possibly TRBD1 for D (5 bases). The germline gives CDR1 SGHVS, CDR2 FQNEAQ. This CDR3 region has 18 residues. The V and J ends lost 2 bases and 3 bases respectively, with 19 bases between them. The CDR3 loop reads CASSLTRQMRTPNEKLFF. For the CDR3, the DNA is TGTGCCAGCAGCTTAACGAGACAGATGAGGACCCCTAATGAAAAACTGTTTTTT.

The gene calls are TRBV13 and TRBJ2-7; tentative D call: TRBD1 (6 bases). V was cut by 6 bases and J by 2 bases, with 17 bases left in between. CDR3 length: 15 amino acids. The V gene's germline CDR1 is PRHDT and CDR2 FYEKMQ (reference sequence). In DNA form, the CDR3 reads TGTGCCAGCAGAAAGACAGGCAGGGTAACCTACGAGCAGTACTTC. Residues: CASRKTGRVTYEQYF. Looking up the rest from reference TRBV13 and TRBJ2-7 gives the full variable domain: AAGVIQSPRHLIKEKRETATLKCYPIPRHDTVYWYQQGPGQDPQFLISFYEKMQSDKGSIPDRFSAQQFSDYHSELNMSSLELGDSALYFCASRKTGRVTYEQYFGPGTRLTVT.

This clone was recorded at least ten times. The chain couples TRBV29-1 to TRBJ2-2; the D gene is possibly TRBD2 (5 bases). V lost 2 bases, J lost 0 bases, and 10 bases lay in between. The length of the CDR3 is 15 residues. Per germline, CDR1 SQVTM and CDR2 ANQGSEA. This CDR3 is CSVEKSGSNTGELFF. CDR3 sequence (DNA): TGCAGCGTTGAAAAATCGGGATCGAACACCGGGGAGCTGTTTTTT.

J is TRBJ2-1 and V is TRBV19; D is possibly TRBD1 (5 bases). The CDR3 is 15 residues long. V was cut by 4 bases and J by 5 bases, with 15 bases left in between. The germline V gene encodes CDR1 LNHDA and CDR2 SQIVND (reference sequence). The DNA of the CDR3 is TGTGCCAGTAGTAACCGGCAGGGTCCCCACAATGAGCAGTTCTTC. This encodes CASSNRQGPHNEQFF.

This rearrangement joins TRBV3-1 (or the pseudogene TRBV3-2) to TRBJ2-7, with D possibly TRBD2 on 7 matching bases. The germline V gene encodes CDR1 LGHDT and CDR2 YNNKEL (reference sequence). This CDR3 spans 15 amino acids. The V end was cut by 4 bases, the J end by 6 bases, with 19 bases between. CDR3 sequence reads: CASSPAGREGGEQYF. The CDR3 DNA follows: TGTGCCAGCAGCCCCGCCGGCAGGGAGGGGGGCGAGCAGTACTTC.

This clone was detected a few times. The J gene is TRBJ1-2, the V gene TRBV29-1; the match to TRBD1 covers 7 bases. V lost 7 bases, J lost 4 bases, and 12 bases stayed unmatched. This CDR3 contains 14 residues. The germline gives CDR1 SQVTM, CDR2 ANQGSEA. The CDR3 DNA sequence: TGCAGCGCGAGGGGGCAGGGCGGGATCTATGGCTACACCTTC. Its protein product is CSARGQGGIYGYTF.

This chain uses TRBV5-1 with TRBJ2-3; TRBD2 matches 12 bases. The CDR3 spans 20 residues. Looked up from germline, CDR1 is SGHRS and CDR2 is YFSETQ. J gave up 1 base and V 0 bases, and 12 bases lay outside the gene matches. In DNA form, the CDR3 reads TGCGCCAGCAGCTTGGGATACTCTAGCGGGGGGGCCTTTGGCACAGATACGCAGTATTTT. Amino acids: CASSLGYSSGGAFGTDTQYF.

The V call is TRBV6-5, the J call TRBJ2-6; perhaps TRBD1 as D (5 bases). V lost 8 bases, J lost 0 bases, and 11 bases lay in between. This CDR3 spans 15 amino acids. Germline V gene data show CDR1 as MNHEY and CDR2 as SVGAGI. CDR3 bases: TGTGCCAGCCTGACAGACAGCTCTGGGGCCAACGTCCTGACTTTC. This translates into CASLTDSSGANVLTF.

The J gene is TRBJ2-2, the V gene TRBV4-3; 10 bases are a match to TRBD2. Germline loops: CDR1 LGHNA, CDR2 YSLEER. The CDR3 contains 22 residues. J gave up 4 bases and V 0 bases, and 20 bases lay outside the gene matches. CDR3 nucleotide sequence: TGCGCCAGCAGCCAAGAAGGTTGGCTAGCGGGGGCTAACCTCGGGAGCACCGGGGAGCTGTTTTTT. This codes for CASSQEGWLAGANLGSTGELFF.

The chain uses TRBV30 and TRBJ1-1; possible D gene TRBD1, 5 bases. Trimming left V 3 bases short and J 1 base short, with 15 bases between. The germline gives CDR1 GTSNPN, CDR2 SVGIG (reference sequence). This CDR3 contains 15 residues. CDR3 nucleotide sequence: TGTGCCTGGAGGGAACAGAGGGGAGGGAACACTGAAGCTTTCTTT. Protein sequence: CAWREQRGGNTEAFF. Full variable domain (outside the CDR3, taken from reference TRBV30 and TRBJ1-1): SQTIHQWPATLVQPVGSPLSLECTVEGTSNPNLYWYRQAAGRGLQLLFYSVGIGQISSEVPQNLSASRPQDRQFILSSKKLLLSDSGFYLCAWREQRGGNTEAFFGQGTRLTVV.

The chain employs TRBV5-1 and TRBJ1-5, with 9 bases aligning to TRBD1. CDR1 and CDR2 from the germline V gene are SGHRS and YFSETQ. The CDR3 consists of 15 residues. V dropped 2 bases and J dropped 3; count of bases not matched to a gene: 3. The CDR3 protein is CASSFGDRDNQPQHF. The CDR3 coding sequence is TGCGCCAGCAGCTTTGGGGACAGGGACAATCAGCCCCAGCATTTT.